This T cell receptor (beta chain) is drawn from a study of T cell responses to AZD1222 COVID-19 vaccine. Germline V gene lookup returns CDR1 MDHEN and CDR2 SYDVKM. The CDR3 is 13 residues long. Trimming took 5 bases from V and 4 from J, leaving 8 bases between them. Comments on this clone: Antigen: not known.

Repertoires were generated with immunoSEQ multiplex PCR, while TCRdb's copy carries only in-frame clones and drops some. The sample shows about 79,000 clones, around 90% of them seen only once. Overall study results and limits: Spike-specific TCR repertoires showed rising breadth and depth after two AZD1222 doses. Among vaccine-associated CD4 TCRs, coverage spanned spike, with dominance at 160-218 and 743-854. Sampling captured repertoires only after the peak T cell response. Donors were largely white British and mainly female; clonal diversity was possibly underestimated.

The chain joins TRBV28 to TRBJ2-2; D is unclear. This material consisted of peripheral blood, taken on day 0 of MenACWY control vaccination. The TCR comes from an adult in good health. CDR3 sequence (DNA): TGTGCCAGCAGTATTCAGTTCACCGGGGAGCTGTTTTTT. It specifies CASSIQFTGELFF.